The 10 T cell receptor beta chains in this list originate from one sample, sequenced in a study of blood T cells in healthy people across ages. Primed by a sample-barcoded 5' primer and a J-beta primer mix, a second PCR proceeded for about 6 to 11 cycles. One entry per CDR3 protein results from TCRdb running MiXCR on the 5' RACE reads. The repertoire includes 380,000 or so distinct CDR3 sequences, roughly half of them detected once, and over 40% sits in the top ten. The sequencing sample was made of blood. The receptors derive from a man aged 55 to 70 in good health.

The chain combines TRBV6-5 with TRBJ2-5; D remains ambiguous. In germline, CDR1 is MNHEY, CDR2 SVGAGI. The CDR3 has 13 residues. Trimming stripped 4 bases from V and 3 bases from J, with 9 bases between. The CDR3 DNA reads as TGTGCCAGCAGTTTTACCAGAAAAGAGACCCAGTACTTC. As protein: CASSFTRKETQYF.

This chain uses TRBV4-2 with TRBJ2-7; 8 nucleotides line up with TRBD2. This CDR3 has 16 amino acids. Germline CDR1 is LGHNA and CDR2 is YNFKEQ. J gave up 2 bases and V 1 base, and 7 bases lay outside the gene matches. The CDR3 DNA sequence: TGTGCCAGCAGCCAAGTTTCGGGGGGGTCGACCTACGAGCAGTACTTC. Protein: CASSQVSGGSTYEQYF.

The table lists this clonotype with a few counts. The chain couples TRBV27 to TRBJ2-6; D may be TRBD1 (6 bases). The CDR3 is made up of 16 amino acids. The germline gives CDR1 MNHEY, CDR2 SMNVEV (reference sequence). The V and J ends lost 5 bases and 0 bases respectively, with 11 bases between them. The CDR3 DNA is TGTGCCAGCAGTAGGACAGTAAGCTCTGGGGCCAACGTCCTGACTTTC. Translation gives CASSRTVSSGANVLTF.

This clonotype was recorded a few times. The gene calls are TRBV5-1 and TRBJ2-3, with 10 nucleotides matching TRBD2. CDR1 and CDR2 (germline): SGHRS, YFSETQ. The CDR3 covers 15 residues. The ends lost 4 bases at V and 6 bases at J; junction bases unmatched: 8. CDR3 protein: CASSLGLAGVDTQYF. CDR3 coding DNA: TGCGCCAGCAGCCTAGGTCTAGCGGGAGTGGATACGCAGTATTTT.

This clonotype was detected many times. This sequence joins TRBV11-2 and TRBJ2-3, with 7 bases identical to TRBD2. J lost 2 bases, V lost 5 bases, and 13 bases had no gene match. Per germline, CDR1 SGHAT and CDR2 FQNNGV. The CDR3 spans 17 residues. CDR3 nucleotide sequence: TGTGCCAGCAGCCCCGTTGCTGGCGGGAGACCCACAGATACGCAGTATTTT. Its protein is CASSPVAGGRPTDTQYF.

This sequence joins TRBV7-9 and TRBJ2-5; 9 positions match TRBD1. CDR1 and CDR2 (germline): SEHNR, FQNEAQ (reference sequence). The CDR3 is 18 residues long. The V gene end was trimmed by 0 bases and the J gene end by 7 bases; junction bases not matched to a gene: 15. The CDR3 spells CASSLAKQGASPSRTQYF. DNA of the CDR3: TGTGCCAGCAGCTTAGCCAAACAGGGGGCGAGTCCCTCAAGGACCCAGTACTTC.

This clonotype was seen only once. V usage is TRBV9 and J usage is TRBJ2-5, with a tentative D call TRBD1 (5 bases). The CDR3 is 14 amino acids. V shed 0 bases and J shed 2 bases, with 8 bases lying between them. The germline V gene encodes CDR1 SGDLS and CDR2 YYNGEE. This CDR3 reads CASSVDRNQETQYF. In DNA, the CDR3 is TGTGCCAGCAGCGTAGACAGGAATCAAGAGACCCAGTACTTC.

The V call is TRBV24-1, the J call TRBJ2-5; 7 nucleotides agree with TRBD1. After removal of 4 bases from V and 3 bases from J, the junction contained 4 bases not matched to a gene. Germline loops: CDR1 KGHDR, CDR2 SFDVKD. The CDR3 length is 14 residues. The CDR3 protein is CATSDPDREETQYF. DNA of the CDR3: TGTGCCACCAGTGACCCCGACAGGGAAGAGACCCAGTACTTC.

The rearrangement uses TRBV20-1 and TRBJ2-7; D unresolved. Germline loops: CDR1 DFQATT, CDR2 SNEGSKA (reference sequence). The germline V and J ends were trimmed by 0 bases and 2 bases, with 14 bases remaining between them. The CDR3 contains 15 residues. The DNA for the CDR3 is TGCAGTGCTAGAGATCAAGGCGCGGTCCCCTACGAGCAGTACTTC. Its protein product is CSARDQGAVPYEQYF.

The V call is TRBV20-1, the J call TRBJ1-1, with a weak D call TRBD1 (5 bases). This CDR3 has 15 residues. Deletions cut 0 bases from V and 0 bases from J, with 11 bases between. In germline, CDR1 is DFQATT, CDR2 SNEGSKA (reference sequence). This CDR3 is CSARDPTDMNTEAFF. In nucleotides, the CDR3 is TGCAGTGCTAGAGATCCGACAGACATGAACACTGAAGCTTTCTTT.